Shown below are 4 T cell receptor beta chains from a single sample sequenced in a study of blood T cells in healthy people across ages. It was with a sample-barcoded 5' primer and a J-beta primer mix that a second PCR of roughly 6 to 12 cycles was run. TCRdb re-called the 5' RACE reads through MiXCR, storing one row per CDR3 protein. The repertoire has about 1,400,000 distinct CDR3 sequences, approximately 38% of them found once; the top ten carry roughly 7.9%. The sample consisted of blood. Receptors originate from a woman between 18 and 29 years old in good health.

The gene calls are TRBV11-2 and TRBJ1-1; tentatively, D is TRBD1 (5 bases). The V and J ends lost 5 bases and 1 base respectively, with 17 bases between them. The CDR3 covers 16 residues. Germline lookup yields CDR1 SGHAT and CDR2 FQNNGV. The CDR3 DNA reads TGTGCCAGCAGCCGAGACCCCCGGGGCACGAACACTGAAGCTTTCTTT. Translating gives CASSRDPRGTNTEAFF.

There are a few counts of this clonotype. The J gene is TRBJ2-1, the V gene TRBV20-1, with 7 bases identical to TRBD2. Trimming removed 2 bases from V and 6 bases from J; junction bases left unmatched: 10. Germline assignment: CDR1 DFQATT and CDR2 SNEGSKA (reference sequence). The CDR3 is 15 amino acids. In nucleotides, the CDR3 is TGCAGTGCTAGATGGGGGTTGGGCGGGGGCAATGAGCAGTTCTTC. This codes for CSARWGLGGGNEQFF.

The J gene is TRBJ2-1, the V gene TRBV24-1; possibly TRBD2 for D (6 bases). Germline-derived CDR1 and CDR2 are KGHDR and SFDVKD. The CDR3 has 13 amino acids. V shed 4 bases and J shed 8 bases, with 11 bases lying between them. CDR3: CATSETWRDEQFF. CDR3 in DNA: TGTGCCACCAGTGAAACATGGAGGGATGAGCAGTTCTTC.

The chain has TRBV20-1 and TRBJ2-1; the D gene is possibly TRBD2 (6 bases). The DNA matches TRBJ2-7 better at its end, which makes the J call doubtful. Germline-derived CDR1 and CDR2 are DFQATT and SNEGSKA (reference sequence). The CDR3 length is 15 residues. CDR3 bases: TGCAGTGCTCCGCGGCGGGGTAGCTCCTACAATGAGCAGTACTTC. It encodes CSAPRRGSSYNEQYF.